This TCR beta chain was retrieved from a study of shared clonotypes between healthy human individuals. Adult donors, all healthy and HIV-negative, had no recent acute infections or vaccinations. Donors, without exception, were Caucasian adults residing in Nashville, Tennessee. The V gene lost 0 bases and the J gene lost 5 bases, with 10 bases spanning the gap. Germline-derived CDR1 and CDR2 are GTSNPN and SVGIG (reference sequence). The CDR3 loop spans 13 amino acids. Unsorted PBMC DNA went through sequencing on ten immunoSEQ deep assay plates. Per the original data handling: ImmunoSEQ yielded junction-only sequences lacking quality scores, so filtering differed. Assay used: immunoSEQ multiplex PCR; TCRdb lists only in-frame clones, some missing. V and J calls and clone size are as listed in that table; D and trimming were resolved from the DNA. The table records about 490,000 clones, more than 65% of them present only once.

The sequenced sample consisted of PBMCs. This sequence joins TRBV30 and TRBJ1-1; D not certain. The TCR was taken from a woman between 40 and 55 years old in good health. Some clones in this sample may be carry-over from other donors' samples. CDR3 sequence (DNA): TGTGCCTGGAGTGTTTTATCGATGACTGAAGCTTTCTTT. It specifies CAWSVLSMTEAFF.